This is a list of T cell receptor beta chains from one sample in a study of blood T cell repertoires in COVID-19. This table comes from immunoSEQ multiplex PCR, and its TCRdb copy is limited to in-frame clones, with some not included. The sample shows over 60,000 clones, 90% of them seen only once. Specimen: peripheral blood. These receptors came from a man between 45 and 60 years old with COVID-19, enrolled during active disease. Each CDR3 is given with its conserved first and last residue. The D gene is left open where the match is weak. For some rows the clone size is stated as once, few or many, or as a class when expanded; others skip it.

d_call	clone_size	j_call	v_call	cdr3_aa	cdr3_nt
-	-	TRBJ1-6	TRBV28	CASSPTVYRAPYNSPLHF	TGTGCCAGCAGTCCAACCGTTTACAGGGCGCCCTATAATTCACCCCTCCACTTT
TRBD2	-	TRBJ2-7	TRBV10-3	CARVLAGGPYYEQYF	TGTGCCAGAGTGCTAGCGGGAGGTCCGTATTACGAGCAGTACTTC
TRBD2	-	TRBJ2-7	TRBV18	CASSPPTSGSYEQYF	TGTGCCAGCTCACCACCAACTAGCGGCTCCTACGAGCAGTACTTC
TRBD1	-	TRBJ1-1	TRBV27	CASSSPLRGTGSTEAFF	TGTGCCAGCAGTTCACCTTTAAGAGGGACAGGTTCCACTGAAGCTTTCTTT
TRBD1	-	TRBJ1-5	TRBV2	CASSRGQGGWGNQPQHF	TGTGCCAGCAGTCGAGGGCAGGGGGGCTGGGGCAATCAGCCCCAGCATTTT
-	-	TRBJ2-1	TRBV19	CASSRTELEQFF	TGTGCCAGTAGCAGAACGGAGTTGGAGCAGTTCTTC
-	once	TRBJ2-5	TRBV6-1	CASSDRRGGTQYF	TGTGCCAGCAGTGACCGGCGGGGCGGGACCCAGTACTTC
TRBD1	-	TRBJ1-2	TRBV7-2	CASSLAGTGVSYGYTF	TGTGCCAGCAGCTTAGCGGGGACAGGGGTTAGCTATGGCTACACCTTC
-	-	TRBJ1-1	TRBV21-1	CASRGVLGSCLMNTEAFF	TGTGCCAGCAGAGGGGTTTTGGGCAGCTGCCTTATGAACACTGAAGCTTTCTTT
-	-	TRBJ1-1	TRBV6-5	CASSYLGVNTEAFF	TGTGCCAGCAGTTACTTAGGGGTCAACACTGAAGCTTTCTTT